A selection of T cell receptor beta chains follows, all from one sample in a study of blood T cell repertoires in COVID-19. The repertoire was sequenced with immunoSEQ multiplex PCR; TCRdb's copy has only in-frame clones and lacks some. The data show 200,000 to 250,000 clones, over 75% seen once. The source material was PBMCs or T cells enriched from blood (not recorded which). The receptor source for this set is a woman between 18 and 29 years old in a cohort exposed to, infected with or recovered from COVID-19 (not recorded which). Each CDR3 is given with its conserved first and last residue. The D gene is left open where the match is weak. For some rows the clone size is stated as once, few or many, or as a class when expanded; others skip it.

-	TRBD1	TRBV4-1	TRBJ1-6	CASSLTPGQGAGNSPLHF	TGCGCCAGCAGCCTAACACCGGGACAGGGGGCTGGGAATTCACCCCTCCACTTT
-	TRBD2	TRBV5-1	TRBJ2-1	CASSLGGGYNEQFF	TGCGCCAGCAGCTTGGGGGGAGGGTACAATGAGCAGTTCTTC
-	-	TRBV10-3	TRBJ2-5	CAISEPRYQETQYF	TGTGCCATCAGTGAGCCCAGGTACCAAGAGACCCAGTACTTC
-	TRBD2	TRBV28	TRBJ2-1	CASLAGKRNEQFF	TGTGCCAGTTTAGCGGGGAAGAGGAATGAGCAGTTCTTC
-	-	TRBV5-1	TRBJ1-2	CASSLDPATGGYTF	TGCGCCAGCAGCTTGGACCCAGCGACGGGTGGCTACACCTTC
-	-	TRBV5-3	TRBJ2-5	CARSLDLETQYF	TGTGCCAGAAGCTTGGATCTAGAGACCCAGTACTTC
-	-	TRBV4-2	TRBJ2-1	CASSQDPQEAYSYNEQFF	TGTGCCAGCAGCCAAGATCCGCAAGAGGCATACTCCTACAATGAGCAGTTCTTC
-	-	TRBV6-5	TRBJ1-2	CASSYPGRGFYGYTF	TGTGCCAGCAGTTACCCCGGACGAGGGTTCTATGGCTACACCTTC
-	-	TRBV18	TRBJ1-1	CASSSGLVNTEAFF	TGTGCCAGCTCATCAGGGTTGGTGAACACTGAAGCTTTCTTT
-	-	TRBV5-5	TRBJ2-1	CASSFRDNEQFF	TGTGCCAGCAGCTTTCGGGACAATGAGCAGTTCTTC
-	TRBD1	TRBV6-1	TRBJ2-2	CASSELEGTGMAGELFF	TGTGCCAGCAGTGAATTAGAGGGGACAGGGATGGCCGGGGAGCTGTTTTTT
-	TRBD1	TRBV2	TRBJ1-5	CASPNSGGERSQHF	TGTGCCAGCCCTAATTCAGGGGGCGAACGATCCCAGCATTTT
-	-	TRBV28	TRBJ2-1	CASSPPRRAGNNEQFF	TGTGCCAGCAGTCCCCCTCGTCGGGCAGGGAACAATGAGCAGTTCTTC
-	TRBD1	TRBV10-1	TRBJ2-3	CASSESRGQDTQYF	TGCGCCAGCAGTGAGTCGAGGGGGCAAGATACGCAGTATTTT
few	TRBD2	TRBV2	TRBJ2-5	CASILTSGGFKTQYF	TGTGCCAGCATACTGACTAGCGGGGGTTTTAAGACCCAGTACTTC